What follows are 6 T cell receptor beta chains derived from one specimen sequenced in a study of CD8 T cells in Susac syndrome. About 0.5 to 1 ug RNA was reverse transcribed with random hexamers. TCRdb re-analysed the immunoSEQ multiplex PCR reads in MiXCR, keeping a single row per CDR3 protein. The sample has 400,000 or so distinct CDR3 sequences, around 85% seen once. The sample consisted of CD8+ T cells from PBMCs. These receptors were taken from a human donor with multiple sclerosis.

The chain joins TRBV7-9 to TRBJ1-1; D call uncertain. The V and J ends lost 2 bases and 0 bases respectively, with 16 bases between them. Germline lookup yields CDR1 SEHNR and CDR2 FQNEAQ (reference sequence). This CDR3 has 17 residues. CDR3 residues: CASSLWGFFGMNTEAFF. Written as DNA, the CDR3 is TGTGCCAGCAGCTTATGGGGATTTTTTGGGATGAACACTGAAGCTTTCTTT.

J is TRBJ2-2 and V is TRBV12-3 or TRBV12-4; D not certain. The CDR3 is made up of 13 amino acids. Trimming removed 6 bases from V and 3 bases from J, with 8 bases in between. CDR3 nucleotides: TGTGCCAGCAGCTCCCTAGACACCGGGGAGCTGTTTTTT. Its translation: CASSSLDTGELFF.

This chain uses TRBV11-2 with TRBJ2-3; D call uncertain. Trimming removed 0 bases from V and 2 bases from J, with 12 bases in between. The CDR3 has 16 amino acids. CDR1 is SGHAT and CDR2 is FQNNGV in the germline V gene. CDR3 amino acids: CASSLDLGTYTDTQYF. Here the CDR3 DNA reads TGTGCCAGCAGCTTAGATCTCGGCACCTACACAGATACGCAGTATTTT.

CDR3 DNA: TGTGCCAGCACGGGTGGCGCACAGTCGGGAAAACTGTTTTTT. This sequence encodes CASTGGAQSGKLFF. The V call is TRBV7-9, the J call TRBJ1-4; the D is unclear. The germline V gene has CDR1 SEHNR and CDR2 FQNEAQ (reference sequence). V was pared by 7 bases and J by 10 bases, with 19 bases between. The CDR3 has 14 residues. The entire variable domain, with the rest obtained from reference TRBV7-9 and TRBJ1-4, is as follows: DTGVSQNPRHKITKRGQNVTFRCDPISEHNRLYWYRQTLGQGPEFLTYFQNEAQLEKSRLLSDRFSAERPKGSFSTLEIQRTEQGDSAMYLCASTGGAQSGKLFFGSGTQLSVL.

The gene calls are TRBV25-1 and TRBJ2-1; 8 nucleotides agree with TRBD2. The germline V gene encodes CDR1 MGHDK and CDR2 SYGVNS. This CDR3 is built from 21 residues. After removal of 3 bases from V and 4 bases from J, the junction contained 23 bases not matched to a gene. The CDR3 is CASSDLLIPLGKAGEYNEQFF. In DNA, the CDR3 is TGTGCCAGCAGTGACCTCCTGATTCCCTTGGGCAAAGCGGGGGAGTACAATGAGCAGTTCTTC.

This rearrangement joins TRBV9 to TRBJ2-1; 13 bases line up with TRBD2. Unmatched junction bases numbered 6, after V lost 2 bases and J lost 7 bases. Germline CDR1 is SGDLS and CDR2 is YYNGEE. The CDR3 has 16 amino acids. CDR3 in amino acids: CASSVSTSGRRNEQFF. The CDR3 coding sequence is TGTGCCAGCAGCGTCTCGACTAGCGGGAGGAGGAATGAGCAGTTCTTC.